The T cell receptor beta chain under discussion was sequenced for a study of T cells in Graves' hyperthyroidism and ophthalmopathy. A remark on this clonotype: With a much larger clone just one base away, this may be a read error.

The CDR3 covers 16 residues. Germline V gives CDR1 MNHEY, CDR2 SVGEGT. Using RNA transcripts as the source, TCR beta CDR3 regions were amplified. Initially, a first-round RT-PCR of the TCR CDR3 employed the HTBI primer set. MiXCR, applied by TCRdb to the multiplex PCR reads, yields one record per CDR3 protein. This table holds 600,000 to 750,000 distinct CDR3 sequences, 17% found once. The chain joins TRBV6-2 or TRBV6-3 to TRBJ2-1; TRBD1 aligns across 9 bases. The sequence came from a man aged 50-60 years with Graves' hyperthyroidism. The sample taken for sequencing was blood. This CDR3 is CASRGDRAFPYNEQIF. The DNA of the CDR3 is TGTGCCAGCAGGGGGGACAGGGCTTTTCCCTACAATGAGCAGATCTTC.